The TCR beta chain described here comes from a study of blood T cell repertoires in COVID-19. Background on the study: Samples representing acute and convalescent COVID-19 were sourced from the United States, Italy and Spain. The analysed material was cDNA or gDNA that came from T cells, B-cell-depleted T cells, or PBMCs.

Germline values: CDR1 SGHDT, CDR2 YYEEEE. Trimming at V came to 4 bases and at J to 4 bases, leaving 9 bases not matched to a gene. This CDR3 is 15 amino acids long. Participants were aged about 18 to 90 years, lived in around 25 US areas, and enrolled virtually. Original data processing: Amplification with reference gene primers provided the estimates of nucleated cell counts. Clones were sequenced by immunoSEQ multiplex PCR, and TCRdb holds only the in-frame ones, with some missing. The V and J calls and clone size were taken over from that table, and D and trimming were inferred from the DNA. Of 400,000 to 450,000 clones in the sample, less than 95% were seen once.

The sequenced material came from PBMCs or T cells enriched from blood (not recorded which). The chain has TRBV5-6 and TRBJ2-5, with 8 positions matching TRBD2. The sequence was obtained from a man between 18 and 35 years old who had recovered from COVID-19. The CDR3, as DNA: TGTGCCAGCAGCAATAAGCGGGGGTTTGGAGAGACCCAGTACTTC. It is translated as CASSNKRGFGETQYF. The variable domain in full, with the rest retrieved from reference TRBV5-6 and TRBJ2-5, is DAGVTQSPTHLIKTRGQQVTLRCSPKSGHDTVSWYQQALGQGPQFIFQYYEEEERQRGNFPDRFSGHQFPNYSSELNVNALLLGDSALYLCASSNKRGFGETQYFGPGTRLLVL.